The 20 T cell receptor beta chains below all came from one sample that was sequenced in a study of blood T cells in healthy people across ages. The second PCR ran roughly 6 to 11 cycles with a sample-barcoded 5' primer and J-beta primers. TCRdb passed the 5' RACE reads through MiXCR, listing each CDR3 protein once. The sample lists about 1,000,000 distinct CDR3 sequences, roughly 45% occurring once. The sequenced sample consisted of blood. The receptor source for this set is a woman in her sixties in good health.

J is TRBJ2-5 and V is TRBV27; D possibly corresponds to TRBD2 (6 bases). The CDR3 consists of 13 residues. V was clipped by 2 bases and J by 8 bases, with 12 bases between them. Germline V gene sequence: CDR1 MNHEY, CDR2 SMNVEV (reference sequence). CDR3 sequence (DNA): TGTGCCAGCAGTTTAAATCTCGGGGGAACCCAGTACTTC. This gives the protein CASSLNLGGTQYF.

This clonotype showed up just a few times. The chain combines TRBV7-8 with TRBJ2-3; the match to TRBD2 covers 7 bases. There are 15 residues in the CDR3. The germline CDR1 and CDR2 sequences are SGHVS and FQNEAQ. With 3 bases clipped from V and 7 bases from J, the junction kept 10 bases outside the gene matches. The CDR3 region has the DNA TGTGCCAGCAGCTTTCTGGGGACTAACATGTATACGCAGTATTTT. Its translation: CASSFLGTNMYTQYF.

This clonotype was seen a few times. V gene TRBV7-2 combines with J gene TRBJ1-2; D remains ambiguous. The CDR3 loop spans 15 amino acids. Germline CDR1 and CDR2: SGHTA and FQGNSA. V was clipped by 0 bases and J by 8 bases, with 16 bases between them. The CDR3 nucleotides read TGTGCCAGCAGCTTAGCAACAAATACTGTTAAGGGCTACACCTTC. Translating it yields CASSLATNTVKGYTF.

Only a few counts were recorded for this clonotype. The CDR3 loop is CSVPGGNTEAFF. CDR3 sequence (DNA): TGCAGTGTACCCGGTGGGAACACTGAAGCTTTCTTT. This sequence joins TRBV20-1 and TRBJ1-1; D is undetermined. Trimming took off 7 bases at V and 1 base at J, with 10 bases between the two ends. The germline V gene has CDR1 DFQATT and CDR2 SNEGSKA (reference sequence). This CDR3 has 12 residues.

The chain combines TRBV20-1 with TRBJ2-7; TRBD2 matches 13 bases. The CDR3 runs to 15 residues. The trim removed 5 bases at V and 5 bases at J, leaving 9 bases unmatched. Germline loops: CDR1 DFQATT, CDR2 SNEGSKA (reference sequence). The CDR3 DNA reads TGCAGTGCTCCCTTACCACTAGCGGGAGGGGACGAGCAGTACTTC. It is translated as CSAPLPLAGGDEQYF.

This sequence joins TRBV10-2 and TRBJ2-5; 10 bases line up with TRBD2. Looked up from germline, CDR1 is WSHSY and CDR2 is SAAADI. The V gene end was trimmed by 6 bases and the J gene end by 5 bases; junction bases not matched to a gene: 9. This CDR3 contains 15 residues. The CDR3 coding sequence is TGCGCCAGCAGAGTAGCGGGAGGAGGTTTGGAGACCCAGTACTTC. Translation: CASRVAGGGLETQYF.

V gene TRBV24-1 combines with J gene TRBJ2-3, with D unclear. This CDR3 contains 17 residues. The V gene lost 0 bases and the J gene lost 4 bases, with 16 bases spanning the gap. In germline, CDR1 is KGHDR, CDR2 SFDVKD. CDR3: CATSDLKTSPDADTQYF. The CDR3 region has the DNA TGTGCCACCAGTGATTTGAAGACAAGCCCCGATGCAGATACGCAGTATTTT.

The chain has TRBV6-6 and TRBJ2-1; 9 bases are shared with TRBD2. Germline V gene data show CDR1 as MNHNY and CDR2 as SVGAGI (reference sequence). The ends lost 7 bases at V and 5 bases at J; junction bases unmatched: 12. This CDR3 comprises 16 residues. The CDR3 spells CASISAAGGPHNEQFF. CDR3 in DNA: TGTGCCAGCATCTCGGCGGCGGGAGGGCCACACAATGAGCAGTTCTTC.

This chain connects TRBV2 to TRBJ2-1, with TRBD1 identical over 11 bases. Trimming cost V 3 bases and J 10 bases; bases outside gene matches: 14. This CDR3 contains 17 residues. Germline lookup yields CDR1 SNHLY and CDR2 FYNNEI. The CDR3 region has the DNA TGTGCCAGCAGTGATCTGGAAGGACAGGGGGCTCTGTACGAGCAGTTCTTC. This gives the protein CASSDLEGQGALYEQFF.

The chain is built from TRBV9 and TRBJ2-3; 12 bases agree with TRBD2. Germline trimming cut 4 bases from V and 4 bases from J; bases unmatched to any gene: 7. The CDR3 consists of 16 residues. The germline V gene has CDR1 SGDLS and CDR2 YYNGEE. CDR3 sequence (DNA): TGTGCCAGCAGCTTAAGACTAGCGGGAGTGGCAGATACGCAGTATTTT. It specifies CASSLRLAGVADTQYF.

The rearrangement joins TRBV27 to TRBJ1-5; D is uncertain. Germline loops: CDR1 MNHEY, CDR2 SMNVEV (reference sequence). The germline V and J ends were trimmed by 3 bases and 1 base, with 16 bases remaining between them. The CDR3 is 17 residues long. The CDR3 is CASSFGGSYISNQPQHF. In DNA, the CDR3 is TGTGCCAGCAGTTTCGGAGGCTCCTACATAAGCAATCAGCCCCAGCATTTT.

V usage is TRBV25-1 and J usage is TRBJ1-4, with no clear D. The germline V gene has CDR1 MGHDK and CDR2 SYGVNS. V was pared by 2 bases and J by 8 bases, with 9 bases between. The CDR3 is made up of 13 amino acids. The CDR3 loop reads CASSEIFSEKLFF. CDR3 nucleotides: TGTGCCAGCAGTGAAATTTTTTCCGAAAAACTGTTTTTT.

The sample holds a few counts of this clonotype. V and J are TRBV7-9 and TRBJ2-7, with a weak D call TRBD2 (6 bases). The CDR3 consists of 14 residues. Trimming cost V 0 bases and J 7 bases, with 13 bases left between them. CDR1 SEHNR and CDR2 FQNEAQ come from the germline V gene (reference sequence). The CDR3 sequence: CASSLAPPAGEQYF. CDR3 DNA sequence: TGTGCCAGCAGCTTAGCGCCTCCTGCGGGGGAGCAGTACTTC.

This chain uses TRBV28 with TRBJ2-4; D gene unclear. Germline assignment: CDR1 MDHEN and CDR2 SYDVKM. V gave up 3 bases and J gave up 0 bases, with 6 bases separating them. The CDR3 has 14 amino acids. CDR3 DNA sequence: TGTGCCAGCAGTTTCTCAGTAGCCAAAAACATTCAGTACTTC. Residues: CASSFSVAKNIQYF.

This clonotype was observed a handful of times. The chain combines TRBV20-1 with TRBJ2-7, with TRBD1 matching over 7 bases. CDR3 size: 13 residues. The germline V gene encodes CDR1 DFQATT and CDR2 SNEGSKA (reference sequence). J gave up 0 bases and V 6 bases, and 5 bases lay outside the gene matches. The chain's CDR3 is CSAETGNSYEQYF. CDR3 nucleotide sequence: TGCAGTGCCGAGACAGGGAACTCCTACGAGCAGTACTTC.

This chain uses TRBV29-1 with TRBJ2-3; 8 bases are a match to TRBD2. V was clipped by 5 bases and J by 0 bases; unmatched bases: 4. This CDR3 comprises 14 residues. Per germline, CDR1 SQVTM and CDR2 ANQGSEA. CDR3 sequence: CSVSGSDSTDTQYF. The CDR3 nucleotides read TGCAGCGTTAGCGGGAGTGATAGCACAGATACGCAGTATTTT.

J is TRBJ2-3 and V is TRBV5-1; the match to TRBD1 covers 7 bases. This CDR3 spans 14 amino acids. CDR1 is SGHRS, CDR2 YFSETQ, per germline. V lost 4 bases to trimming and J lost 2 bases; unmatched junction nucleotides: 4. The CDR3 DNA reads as TGCGCCAGCAGCATCGGACAGGACACAGATACGCAGTATTTT. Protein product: CASSIGQDTDTQYF.

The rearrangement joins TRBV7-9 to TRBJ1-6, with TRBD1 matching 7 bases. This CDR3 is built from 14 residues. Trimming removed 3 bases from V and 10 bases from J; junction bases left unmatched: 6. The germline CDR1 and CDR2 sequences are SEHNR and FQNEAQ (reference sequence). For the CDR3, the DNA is TGTGCCAGCAGCTTCTCGACAGGGTACTCACCCCTCCACTTT. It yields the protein CASSFSTGYSPLHF.

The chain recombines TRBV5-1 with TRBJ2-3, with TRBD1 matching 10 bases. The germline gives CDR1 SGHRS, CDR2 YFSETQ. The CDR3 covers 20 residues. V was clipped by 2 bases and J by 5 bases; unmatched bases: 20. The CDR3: CASSFVRKSGPGQGIDTQYF. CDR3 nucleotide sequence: TGCGCCAGCAGCTTCGTTAGAAAAAGTGGACCGGGACAGGGGATAGATACGCAGTATTTT.

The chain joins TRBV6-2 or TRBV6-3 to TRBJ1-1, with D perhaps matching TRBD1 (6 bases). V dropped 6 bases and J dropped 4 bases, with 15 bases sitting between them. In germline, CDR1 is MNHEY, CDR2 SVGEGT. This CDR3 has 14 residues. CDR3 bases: TGTGCCAGCAGAGCTACAGGGACGATCACTGAAGCTTTCTTT. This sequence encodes CASRATGTITEAFF.